This is a list of T cell receptor delta chains from one sample in a study of gamma-delta T cells after stem cell transplantation. TCRdb re-processed the RT-PCR reads using CATT. The repertoire includes fewer than 2,500 delta-chain clones, roughly 45% of them detected once, and 16% sits in the top ten. The sample taken for sequencing was gamma-delta T cells. These receptors all stem from a human donor. It is not recorded whose cells these are; they may come from a transplant donor. CDR3s include the opening cysteine and the closing phenylalanine or tryptophan. D genes are given only for firm matches. The size of a clone is reported for some rows only, either as once, few or many, or as a class for expanded clones.

v_gene: TRDV2
j_gene: TRDJ1
d_gene: TRDD3
abundance: -
CDR3aa: CACDTVSPLGDNRDTDTLIF
CDR3nt: TGTGCCTGTGACACCGTAAGTCCCTTGGGGGATAACAGGGACACCGATACACTCATCTTT

v_gene: TRDV2
j_gene: TRDJ2
d_gene: TRDD3
abundance: -
CDR3aa: CACDNWGSLTAQLFF
CDR3nt: TGTGCCTGTGACAACTGGGGGTCCCTGACAGCACAACTCTTCTTT

v_gene: TRDV2
j_gene: TRDJ1
d_gene: -
abundance: -
CDR3aa: CACDPLSTDKLIF
CDR3nt: TGTGCCTGTGACCCCCTGAGCACCGATAAACTCATCTTT

v_gene: TRDV2
j_gene: TRDJ1
d_gene: TRDD3
abundance: -
CDR3aa: CACDTVGRLGDTDKLIF
CDR3nt: TGTGCCTGTGACACCGTAGGGAGACTGGGGGATACCGATAAACTCATCTTT

v_gene: TRDV2
j_gene: TRDJ1
d_gene: TRDD3
abundance: medium-sized
CDR3aa: CACDSLLGANTDKLIF
CDR3nt: TGTGCCTGTGACAGTTTACTGGGGGCCAACACCGATAAACTCATCTTT

v_gene: TRDV2
j_gene: TRDJ1
d_gene: -
abundance: -
CDR3aa: CACESGVPKLIF
CDR3nt: TGTGCCTGTGAGTCGGGAGTCCCTAAACTCATCTTT

v_gene: TRDV2
j_gene: TRDJ1
d_gene: TRDD3
abundance: -
CDR3aa: CACDTLLGDTGSNDKLIF
CDR3nt: TGTGCCTGTGACACCCTCCTGGGGGATACGGGATCCAACGATAAACTCATCTTT

v_gene: TRDV2
j_gene: TRDJ1
d_gene: TRDD3
abundance: -
CDR3aa: CACDYVRGIRNDKLIF
CDR3nt: TGTGCCTGTGATTACGTACGGGGGATACGGAACGATAAACTCATCTTT

v_gene: TRDV2
j_gene: TRDJ1
d_gene: -
abundance: -
CDR3aa: CACDRVVPEEDTYTDNLIF
CDR3nt: TGTGCCTGTGATCGGGTTGTTCCCGAAGAGGACACGTACACCGATAACCTCATCTTT

v_gene: TRDV2
j_gene: TRDJ1
d_gene: TRDD3
abundance: few
CDR3aa: CACDSLLGDTGYTDKLIF
CDR3nt: TGTGCCTGTGACTCCTTACTGGGGGATACGGGGTACACCGATAAACTCATCTTC

v_gene: TRDV2
j_gene: TRDJ1
d_gene: TRDD3
abundance: -
CDR3aa: CACDRVLGEKLIF
CDR3nt: TGTGCCTGCGACCGCGTCCTGGGGGAAAAACTCATCTTT

v_gene: TRDV2
j_gene: TRDJ1
d_gene: TRDD3
abundance: -
CDR3aa: CACVPVTSTGDTSPPYTDKLIF
CDR3nt: TGTGCCTGTGTTCCTGTAACATCTACGGGGGATACCTCCCCGCCGTACACCGATAAACTCATCTTT

v_gene: TRDV2
j_gene: TRDJ3
d_gene: TRDD3
abundance: few
CDR3aa: CACDTAGTAGGLDTWDTRQMFF
CDR3nt: TGTGCCTGTGACACAGCAGGGACAGCTGGGGGTCTTGATACCTGGGACACCCGACAGATGTTTTTC

v_gene: TRDV2
j_gene: TRDJ1
d_gene: TRDD3
abundance: few
CDR3aa: CACDTVHTGGGGQKLIF
CDR3nt: TGTGCCTGTGACACCGTCCATACTGGGGGAGGGGGACAGAAACTCATCTTT

v_gene: TRDV2
j_gene: TRDJ1
d_gene: TRDD2
abundance: -
CDR3aa: CACDTVPTGMILLQYTAKLIF
CDR3nt: TGTGCCTGTGACACCGTTCCTACGGGCATGATACTCCTTCAGTACACTGCTAAACTCATCTTT

v_gene: TRDV2
j_gene: TRDJ1
d_gene: TRDD3
abundance: medium-sized
CDR3aa: CACDWVGAGDTRNTDKLIF
CDR3nt: TGTGCCTGTGACTGGGTTGGTGCGGGGGATACGCGAAACACCGATAAACTCATCTTT

v_gene: TRDV2
j_gene: TRDJ1
d_gene: TRDD2
abundance: -
CDR3aa: CACDPLPAVDPHTDKLIF
CDR3nt: TGTGCCTGTGACCCCCTTCCTGCCGTGGATCCCCACACCGATAAACTCATCTTT

v_gene: TRDV2
j_gene: TRDJ1
d_gene: -
abundance: -
CDR3aa: CACDPLGIPVGGTDTLIF
CDR3nt: TGTGCCTGTGACCCCCTGGGGATTCCGGTTGGGGGCACCGATACACTCATCTTT

v_gene: TRDV2
j_gene: TRDJ1
d_gene: TRDD3
abundance: -
CDR3aa: CAWAFTSAGGYDTDKLIF
CDR3nt: TGTGCCTGGGCCTTCACATCCGCTGGGGGATACGACACCGATAAACTCATCTTT

v_gene: TRDV2
j_gene: TRDJ3
d_gene: TRDD3
abundance: medium-sized
CDR3aa: CACDPTGGPSSWDTRQMFF
CDR3nt: TGTGCCTGTGACCCCACTGGGGGTCCGAGCTCCTGGGACACCCGACAGATGTTTTTC

v_gene: TRDV2
j_gene: TRDJ1
d_gene: -
abundance: -
CDR3aa: CACDSITTEPYTRYTDTLIF
CDR3nt: TGTGCCTGTGACTCCATCACAACCGAACCTTATACACGATACACCGATACACTCATCTTT

v_gene: TRDV2
j_gene: TRDJ1
d_gene: TRDD3
abundance: few
CDR3aa: CACDSLLGDTTSYTDNLIF
CDR3nt: TGTGCCTGTGACTCCCTACTGGGGGATACGACTTCGTACACCGATAACCTCATCTTT

v_gene: TRDV2
j_gene: TRDJ1
d_gene: TRDD3
abundance: -
CDR3aa: CACERLGGGYTDKLIF
CDR3nt: TGTGCCTGTGAGAGGCTGGGGGGGGGCTACACCGATAAACTCATCTTT

v_gene: TRDV2
j_gene: TRDJ1
d_gene: -
abundance: -
CDR3aa: CACDESFGTDTDKLIF
CDR3nt: TGTGCCTGTGACGAATCCTTCGGGACCGACACCGATAAACTCATCTTT

v_gene: TRDV2
j_gene: TRDJ1
d_gene: TRDD3
abundance: few
CDR3aa: CACDTVGDKAEAYTDKLIF
CDR3nt: TGTGCCTGTGACACCGTGGGGGATAAGGCCGAAGCGTACACCGATAAACTCATCTTT

v_gene: TRDV2
j_gene: TRDJ3
d_gene: TRDD3
abundance: few
CDR3aa: CACDTIVMGDLGPWDTRQMFF
CDR3nt: TGTGCCTGTGACACCATCGTAATGGGGGACCTGGGCCCCTGGGACACCCGACAGATGTTTTTC

v_gene: TRDV2
j_gene: TRDJ1
d_gene: TRDD3
abundance: -
CDR3aa: CACDTLGDTRDTDKLIF
CDR3nt: TGTGCCTGTGACACACTGGGGGATACGCGAGACACCGATAAACTCATCTTT

v_gene: TRDV2
j_gene: TRDJ3
d_gene: TRDD3
abundance: medium-sized
CDR3aa: CACDTVLGETWDTRQMFF
CDR3nt: TGTGCCTGTGACACCGTACTGGGGGAAACCTGGGACACCCGACAGATGTTTTTC

v_gene: TRDV2
j_gene: TRDJ1
d_gene: -
abundance: medium-sized
CDR3aa: CACDTVYTGGTPLPYTDKLIF
CDR3nt: TGTGCCTGTGACACCGTCTATACTGGTGGGACCCCTCTCCCGTACACCGATAAACTCATCTTT

v_gene: TRDV2
j_gene: TRDJ3
d_gene: -
abundance: few
CDR3aa: CACDTGYSLSWDTRQMFF
CDR3nt: TGTGCCTGTGACACCGGCTATAGTTTATCCTGGGACACCCGACAGATGTTTTTC

v_gene: TRDV2
j_gene: TRDJ1
d_gene: -
abundance: -
CDR3aa: CACDSLGGYLADKLIF
CDR3nt: TGTGCCTGTGACTCTCTTGGGGGCTACCTGGCCGATAAACTCATCTTT

v_gene: TRDV2
j_gene: TRDJ1
d_gene: -
abundance: -
CDR3aa: CACDTVHLAFPGESADKLIF
CDR3nt: TGTGCCTGTGACACCGTTCACTTAGCCTTTCCTGGGGAAAGTGCCGATAAACTCATCTTT

v_gene: TRDV2
j_gene: TRDJ1
d_gene: TRDD3
abundance: -
CDR3aa: CACDNVGINKPGGDTDKLIF
CDR3nt: TGTGCCTGTGACAACGTAGGCATAAACAAACCTGGGGGGGACACCGATAAACTCATCTTT

v_gene: TRDV2
j_gene: TRDJ2
d_gene: TRDD3
abundance: -
CDR3aa: CACDTITGAGTAQLFF
CDR3nt: TGTGCCTGTGACACGATTACTGGGGCTGGGACAGCACAACTCTTCTTT

v_gene: TRDV2
j_gene: TRDJ1
d_gene: TRDD3
abundance: few
CDR3aa: CACESLRRRLGDTSDKLIF
CDR3nt: TGTGCCTGTGAAAGTCTACGTAGACGTCTGGGGGATACGTCCGATAAACTCATCTTT

v_gene: TRDV2
j_gene: TRDJ1
d_gene: TRDD3
abundance: few
CDR3aa: CACDCLLGENTDKLIF
CDR3nt: TGTGCCTGTGACTGCTTACTGGGGGAAAACACCGATAAACTCATCTTT

v_gene: TRDV2
j_gene: TRDJ1
d_gene: TRDD3
abundance: -
CDR3aa: CACDQLGEYTDKLIF
CDR3nt: TGTGCCTGTGACCAACTGGGGGAATACACCGATAAACTCATCTTT

v_gene: TRDV2
j_gene: TRDJ1
d_gene: TRDD3
abundance: medium-sized
CDR3aa: CACDYLGGYRADKLIF
CDR3nt: TGTGCCTGTGACTATCTTGGGGGATACCGGGCCGATAAACTCATCTTT

v_gene: TRDV2
j_gene: TRDJ3
d_gene: TRDD3
abundance: medium-sized
CDR3aa: CACDTGGTGGPRSSWDTRQMFF
CDR3nt: TGTGCCTGTGACACCGGAGGTACTGGGGGCCCCCGGAGCTCCTGGGACACCCGACAGATGTTTTTC

v_gene: TRDV2
j_gene: TRDJ1
d_gene: TRDD3
abundance: -
CDR3aa: CACDTLGELPEDKDKLIF
CDR3nt: TGTGCCTGTGACACGCTGGGGGAACTGCCGGAAGATAAAGATAAACTCATCTTT

v_gene: TRDV2
j_gene: TRDJ1
d_gene: TRDD3
abundance: few
CDR3aa: CACDTVAATGGNTDKLIF
CDR3nt: TGTGCCTGTGACACCGTGGCGGCGACTGGGGGCAACACCGATAAACTCATCTTT